A single sample is the source of the 18 T cell receptor beta chains below, sequenced in a study of blood T cells in healthy people across ages (dated by TCRdb to between 2015 and 2016). The library was produced with 5' RACE. Sequenced on an Illumina HiSeq 2500. A second PCR of 7 to 11 cycles was run with a J-beta primer mix and a sample-barcoded 5' primer. TCRdb redid the processing of the public reads, applying fastp at Q25 and MiXCR, and retained in-frame beta chains. All rows with the same CDR3 protein become a single entry with the most common DNA and genes. The sample table records 1.4 million or so distinct CDR3 sequences; approximately 42% of these occur just once. Approximately 4% of the sample is taken by the ten largest. Specimen: blood. The receptor set was obtained from a young woman in good health.

V gene TRBV4-3 combines with J gene TRBJ2-5, with a tentative D call TRBD2 (6 bases). Germline CDR1 and CDR2: LGHNA and YSLEER. The length of the CDR3 is 15 residues. Trimming cost V 0 bases and J 5 bases, with 13 bases left between them. In DNA form, the CDR3 reads TGCGCCAGCAGCCAAGAGCCCGGGGGTGGGGAGACCCAGTACTTC. The encoded protein is CASSQEPGGGETQYF.

V gene TRBV20-1 combines with J gene TRBJ2-7, with 9 bases lining up with TRBD1. The CDR3 length is 14 residues. Germline V CDR1 and CDR2: DFQATT, SNEGSKA (reference sequence). The V and J ends lost 5 bases and 0 bases, in that order; junction bases with no gene match: 5. CDR3 region: CSAGTGTYSYEQYF. CDR3 nucleotide sequence: TGCAGTGCTGGGACAGGGACCTACTCCTACGAGCAGTACTTC.

The rearrangement joins TRBV28 to TRBJ2-4; tentatively, D is TRBD1 (6 bases). V gave up 4 bases and J gave up 1 base, with 14 bases separating them. CDR3 size: 16 residues. Germline V gene sequence: CDR1 MDHEN, CDR2 SYDVKM. The CDR3, as DNA: TGTGCCAGCAGTTCTGGGACAACCTTGGCCAAAAACATTCAGTACTTC. This codes for CASSSGTTLAKNIQYF.

This rearrangement joins TRBV6-5 to TRBJ1-1; tentatively, D is TRBD1 (5 bases). Germline V gene data show CDR1 as MNHEY and CDR2 as SVGAGI. The CDR3 contains 12 residues. Trimming shortened V by 6 bases and J by 5 bases, and 10 bases separated the two germline ends. CDR3 bases: TGTGCCAGCAGGGGACCGGTAACTGAAGCTTTCTTT. It specifies CASRGPVTEAFF.

This clonotype has more than one count but fewer than ten. J is TRBJ2-1 and V is TRBV27; 11 positions agree with TRBD1. The CDR3 covers 17 residues. J was trimmed by 6 bases and V by 3 bases; bases with no gene match: 10. Germline V gene lookup returns CDR1 MNHEY and CDR2 SMNVEV (reference sequence). CDR3 DNA: TGTGCCAGCAGTTTCTCCGTAGGGACAGGGGGTCTCAATGAGCAGTTCTTC. Translation: CASSFSVGTGGLNEQFF.

This chain connects TRBV7-9 to TRBJ1-2, with TRBD1 identical over 7 bases. V lost 5 bases and J lost 13; bases outside the gene matches: 19. The CDR3 is 15 amino acids. Germline V gene lookup returns CDR1 SEHNR and CDR2 FQNEAQ (reference sequence). CDR3 region: CASSPPTSSGQAFTF. The CDR3 DNA reads as TGTGCCAGCAGCCCACCAACCAGCTCAGGACAGGCTTTCACCTTC.

V is TRBV2 and J is TRBJ1-2; perhaps TRBD1 as D (5 bases). Germline V gene sequence: CDR1 SNHLY, CDR2 FYNNEI. CDR3 length equals 15 residues. V was shortened by 6 bases and J by 1 base, with 15 bases between the two germline ends. The CDR3 bases are TGTGCCAGCAGCGCCGGGACGACTGATAACTATGGCTACACCTTC. Translating it yields CASSAGTTDNYGYTF. The whole variable domain, remainder taken from reference TRBV2 and TRBJ1-2, is EPEVTQTPSHQVTQMGQEVILRCVPISNHLYFYWYRQILGQKVEFLVSFYNNEISEKSEIFDDQFSVERPDGSNFTLKIRSTKLEDSAMYFCASSAGTTDNYGYTFGSGTRLTVV.

V and J are TRBV28 and TRBJ2-1; TRBD2 agrees at 9 bases. This CDR3 is built from 15 residues. Germline values: CDR1 MDHEN, CDR2 SYDVKM. The V segment lost 3 bases and the J segment 6 bases; nucleotides outside the gene matches: 6. CDR3 in amino acids: CASSFIAGALNEQFF. In DNA, the CDR3 is TGTGCCAGCAGTTTCATAGCGGGAGCCCTCAATGAGCAGTTCTTC.

This clonotype was seen only a few times. Written as DNA, the CDR3 is TGTGCCAGCAGTTACTCTATCGGGGGTGTGGAATCCTACGAGCAGTACTTC. Its translation: CASSYSIGGVESYEQYF. V usage is TRBV6-5 and J usage is TRBJ2-7, with a tentative D call TRBD2 (6 bases). The CDR3 contains 17 residues. In germline, CDR1 is MNHEY, CDR2 SVGAGI. Between the trimmed V and J ends, which lost 0 bases and 1 base, there was a span of 16 bases.

The J gene is TRBJ2-3, the V gene TRBV10-2, with TRBD2 matching over 8 bases. V shed 8 bases, J shed 1 base, and the junction held 8 bases outside the gene matches. The CDR3 loop spans 15 amino acids. CDR1 is WSHSY, CDR2 SAAADI, per germline. The CDR3 coding sequence is TGCGCCAGCGGGGGTAGCGGGGAAGGCACAGATACGCAGTATTTT. The encoded protein is CASGGSGEGTDTQYF.

The rearrangement links TRBV29-1 to TRBJ1-4, with D hard to call. With 0 bases removed from V and 14 bases from J, the gap between germline ends came to 16 bases. CDR1 and CDR2 (germline): SQVTM, ANQGSEA. This CDR3 is built from 13 residues. The CDR3 loop reads CSVEDMSHGRLFF. The CDR3 region has the DNA TGCAGCGTTGAAGATATGAGCCATGGTCGCCTGTTTTTT. The full variable domain, in which reference TRBV29-1 and TRBJ1-4 provide the parts outside the CDR3, is SAVISQKPSRDICQRGTSLTIQCQVDSQVTMMFWYRQQPGQSLTLIATANQGSEATYESGFVIDKFPISRPNLTFSTLTVSNMSPEDSSIYLCSVEDMSHGRLFFGSGTQLSVL.

The J gene is TRBJ1-2, the V gene TRBV3-1, with TRBD1 matching 10 bases. The CDR3 contains 13 residues. The J segment lost 7 bases and the V segment lost 1 base, leaving 0 bases of the junction unmatched. Looked up from germline, CDR1 is LGHDT and CDR2 is YNNKEL (reference sequence). This CDR3 reads CASSQGTGGGYTF. The CDR3 bases are TGTGCCAGCAGCCAAGGGACAGGGGGTGGCTACACCTTC.

This clonotype was found a few times. V is TRBV14 and J is TRBJ2-7; D is unresolved. Germline loops: CDR1 SGHDN, CDR2 FVKESK. Trimming took off 1 base at V and 1 base at J, with 11 bases between the two ends. The length of the CDR3 is 15 residues. CDR3 nucleotide sequence: TGTGCCAGCAGCCAAGCCCTGGGATTATCCTACGAGCAGTACTTC. Protein product: CASSQALGLSYEQYF.

The rearrangement links TRBV7-9 to TRBJ2-7, with D unclear. CDR3 length: 14 amino acids. Deletions cut 3 bases from V and 2 bases from J, with 11 bases between. Germline CDR1 is SEHNR and CDR2 is FQNEAQ (reference sequence). CDR3 sequence reads: CASSFQSRPYEQYF. CDR3 DNA sequence: TGTGCCAGCAGCTTCCAGTCCCGTCCCTACGAGCAGTACTTC.

CDR3 in amino acids: CASSPPPGDTQYF. The CDR3 DNA sequence: TGTGCCAGCAGCCCCCCACCTGGAGATACGCAGTATTTT. The rearrangement joins TRBV7-2 to TRBJ2-3; unclear D gene. V was trimmed by 5 bases and J by 5 bases, leaving 11 bases between them. From germline, CDR1 is SGHTA and CDR2 FQGNSA. The CDR3 extends over 13 amino acids.

The rearrangement joins TRBV6-6 to TRBJ2-1; D might be TRBD2 (7 bases). This CDR3 comprises 16 residues. Trimming pared 8 bases from V and 4 bases from J, leaving 21 bases between. Looked up from germline, CDR1 is MNHNY and CDR2 is SVGAGI (reference sequence). The CDR3 bases are TGTGCCAGCTCTACCGTAGGGGGGGGGCGGTACAATGAGCAGTTCTTC. Translating gives CASSTVGGGRYNEQFF.

This clonotype turned up a few times. The rearrangement joins TRBV27 to TRBJ2-1; 8 bases are shared with TRBD2. Losses at the gene ends were 3 bases for V and 10 bases for J; bases not matched to a gene: 11. Germline lookup yields CDR1 MNHEY and CDR2 SMNVEV (reference sequence). The CDR3 totals 15 residues. The CDR3 sequence is CASSLTSVPLGEQFF. In DNA, the CDR3 is TGTGCCAGCAGTTTGACTAGCGTCCCCCTTGGGGAGCAGTTCTTC.

The rearrangement uses TRBV20-1 and TRBJ2-1, with D hard to call. CDR1 and CDR2 (germline): DFQATT, SNEGSKA (reference sequence). The ends were cut back, 3 bases at V and 4 bases at J, with 13 bases in the middle. The CDR3 is 14 residues long. In DNA, the CDR3 is TGCAGTGCTAGCCGGACGAGGATTTACAATGAGCAGTTCTTC. The encoded protein is CSASRTRIYNEQFF.